The clone carrying this TCR beta chain was found once. Generated by immunoSEQ multiplex PCR, the TCRdb table keeps only in-frame clones and is missing some. The table shows about 150,000 clones, with approximately 92% occurring only once. This sample was taken from a study of T cell responses to AZD1222 COVID-19 vaccine. The germline V gene has CDR1 MNHEY and CDR2 SVGAGI. V was trimmed by 2 bases and J by 8 bases, leaving 15 bases between them. The CDR3 is 14 residues long. The material was peripheral blood, obtained 28 days after the second AZD1222 dose. This TCR was sampled from an adult who received the AZD1222 COVID-19 vaccine. This chain connects TRBV6-5 to TRBJ1-2; D gene unclear. The CDR3 is CASSYTREVGGYTF. In nucleotides, the CDR3 is TGTGCCAGCAGTTACACCCGCGAGGTGGGGGGCTACACCTTC.